The clone carrying this T cell receptor (beta chain) has just a few counts. Its antigen is unidentified. At one of its ends the junction is not consistent with the germline gene, which may arise from a read error. These data belong to a study of cytomegalovirus exposure and HLA in healthy donors. Whole-study context: Samples from HLA-typed donors yielded about 86 million unique TCRs in an early data release.

The CDR3 extends over 18 amino acids. Germline assignment: CDR1 SEHNR and CDR2 FQNEAQ (reference sequence). Amplification used 60 Vbeta primers and 13 Jbeta primers. Profiled with immunoSEQ multiplex PCR; TCRdb holds only in-frame clones, not every one. Of under 130,000 clones in the sample, almost 80% were seen once. Study outcomes and limitations: An ancestry cluster, one associated with Asian ancestry, reportedly showed fewer N-insertions than the approximately 660-donor mean in a later analysis. Most TCR sequences proved rare, with some public TCRs found in many donors. As a later analysis showed, a missense DCLRE1C variant was linked to trimming of TCR beta V- and J-genes.

The gene calls are TRBV7-9 and TRBJ2-1; 7 nucleotides agree with TRBD1. The sequence came from a man aged 45-65 years in good health and CMV-seropositive. Sequencing was carried out using PBMCs. As DNA, the CDR3 is TGTTCCAGCAGCTTATTACGTGAAGGGGGCGGATTCGTCAATGAGCAGTTCTTC. Amino acid sequence: CSSSLLREGGGFVNEQFF.